This TCR beta chain was captured in a study of metastatic and nonmetastatic thyroid tumors. About the study: Repertoire comparison spanned blood and tumor or nodule tissue of malignant and benign thyroid patients.

For this clone: Its antigen is unknown.

Original handling: Differences in CDR3 between clinicopathological groups were drawn on to build a classifier intended to discriminate distant-metastatic papillary thyroid cancer patients. MiXCR reprocessed the PCR reads for TCRdb. TCRdb's processing, not the authors', yielded these V and J calls. Of 35,000 to 50,000 clones listed, approximately 20% were seen once; the top ten hold around 20%. Study-wide results and limits: In both blood and tumor samples, TCR beta diversity was reported significantly higher for malignant than benign nodules.

Until they underwent thyroid surgery, no patient had received any treatment. V was trimmed by 3 bases and J by 6 bases, leaving 14 bases between them. Germline V lookup: CDR1 SEHNR, CDR2 FQNEAQ (reference sequence). This CDR3 is built from 15 residues. The specimen was blood. The sequence was obtained from a female donor with papillary thyroid cancer or a benign thyroid nodule (not recorded which). Some clones in this sample may be carry-over from other donors' samples. The chain uses TRBV7-9 and TRBJ2-2; D might be TRBD2 (5 bases). The CDR3 protein is CASSFEEGEAGELFF. The DNA for the CDR3 is TGTGCCAGCAGCTTCGAAGAGGGCGAGGCCGGGGAGCTGTTTTTT.